This T cell receptor (beta chain) was documented in a study of cytomegalovirus exposure and HLA in healthy donors. The CDR3 length is 14 residues. CDR1 and CDR2 (germline): MNHEY, SVGAGI. Between the trimmed V and J ends, which lost 6 bases and 6 bases, there was a span of 14 bases. This clone was counted a few times. The PCR employed 60 Vbeta primers together with 13 Jbeta primers. Here immunoSEQ multiplex PCR was the method, and the copy in TCRdb shows in-frame clones only, minus some. The profile covers about 140,000 clones, with around 73% appearing a single time and 1.5% to 2% taken by the ten largest.

The sample taken for sequencing was PBMCs. This TCR was sampled from a female donor in good health and CMV-seronegative. V and J are TRBV6-5 and TRBJ2-2; D gene ambiguous. For the CDR3, the DNA is TGTGCCAGCAGCAAGAAGTTTTGGCCCGGGGAGCTGTTTTTT. It codes for CASSKKFWPGELFF.